The rows below give T cell receptor beta chains drawn from one sample of a study of T cell changes during pregnancy in multiple sclerosis. Sequencing used immunoSEQ multiplex PCR; TCRdb keeps in-frame clones, though not all of them. The table has fewer than 80,000 clones, around 94% seen once. The sample in question was CD4+ T cells from peripheral blood mononuclear cells, obtained after pregnancy. These receptors came from a female donor with multiple sclerosis, enrolled in a pregnancy study. The CDR3 runs from the conserved cysteine through the conserved F or W. A D gene is named only where the DNA matches it firmly. Size tells how often a clone was seen (once, few, many) or the class of an expanded clone, and some rows leave it out.

>-|TRBJ2-4|-|TRBV21-1
CARIDILAKNIQYF
TGTGCCAGAATCGATATACTAGCCAAAAACATTCAGTACTTC
>once|TRBJ2-7|TRBD1|TRBV30
CAVQGGSYEQYF
TGTGCCGTACAGGGGGGATCCTACGAGCAGTACTTC
>-|TRBJ1-3|TRBD1|TRBV19
CASSTRTGASGNTIYF
TGTGCCAGTAGTACCAGGACAGGAGCCTCTGGAAACACCATATATTTT
>-|TRBJ2-7|TRBD1|TRBV27
CASGMTGATYEQYF
TGTGCCAGCGGAATGACAGGGGCGACCTACGAGCAGTACTTC
>-|TRBJ2-3|-|TRBV4-3
CASSQVAFGLDTQYF
TGCGCCAGCAGCCAAGTAGCTTTCGGATTGGATACGCAGTATTTT
>-|TRBJ1-1|TRBD1|TRBV2
CASSQQGWNTEAFF
TGTGCCAGCAGCCAACAGGGGTGGAACACTGAAGCTTTCTTT
>-|TRBJ2-1|-|TRBV28
CASSPRGGSSYNEQFF
TGTGCCAGCAGCCCGAGGGGGGGGAGCTCCTACAATGAGCAGTTCTTC
>-|TRBJ2-3|-|TRBV5-6
CASSQPQGLTQYF
TGTGCCAGCAGCCAACCACAGGGATTGACGCAGTATTTT
>-|TRBJ2-7|-|TRBV2
CASAALPSYEQYF
TGTGCCAGCGCAGCGCTCCCCTCCTACGAGCAGTACTTC
>-|TRBJ2-1|TRBD1|TRBV19
CATWDGTGSNEQFF
TGTGCCACCTGGGACGGGACAGGGTCCAATGAGCAGTTCTTC
>-|TRBJ2-5|TRBD2|TRBV4-2
CASSHSGTSGRALEGETQYF
TGTGCCAGCAGCCACTCCGGGACTAGCGGGAGGGCCCTCGAAGGAGAGACCCAGTACTTC
>-|TRBJ2-1|-|TRBV7-2
CASRSLATDSYNEQFF
TGTGCCAGCAGGAGTTTAGCCACGGACTCCTACAATGAGCAGTTCTTC
>-|TRBJ1-3|-|TRBV7-3
CASSSTGSGNTIYF
TGTGCCAGCAGCTCTACAGGGTCCGGAAACACCATATATTTT
>-|TRBJ2-1|-|TRBV5-1
CASKTGSSYNEQFF
TGCGCCAGCAAGACGGGGTCCTCCTACAATGAGCAGTTCTTC
>-|TRBJ2-7|TRBD1|TRBV5-5
CASSPGTVYEQYF
TGTGCCAGCAGCCCGGGGACAGTCTACGAGCAGTACTTC
>-|TRBJ1-3|-|TRBV7-9
CASSLLGARGNTIYF
TGTGCCAGCAGCTTATTGGGGGCGCGAGGAAACACCATATATTTT
>-|TRBJ2-3|-|TRBV4-2
CASSQEGVAPSTDTQYF
TGTGCCAGCAGCCAAGAAGGAGTAGCGCCTAGCACAGATACGCAGTATTTT
>-|TRBJ1-3|-|TRBV28
CASHGGGAPSGNTIYF
TGTGCCAGCCACGGGGGGGGCGCCCCCTCTGGAAACACCATATATTTT
>-|TRBJ1-5|-|TRBV28
CASSGDGGAGQPQHF
TGTGCCAGCAGTGGGGACGGCGGGGCTGGTCAGCCCCAGCATTTT
>-|TRBJ2-2|-|TRBV5-4
CASSSYQRETGELFF
TGTGCCAGCAGTTCCTACCAACGGGAAACCGGGGAGCTGTTTTTT
>-|TRBJ1-5|TRBD1|TRBV28
CASSPPGQPILRPQHF
TGTGCCAGCAGCCCACCGGGACAGCCAATACTCAGGCCCCAGCATTTT
>-|TRBJ2-3|TRBD2|TRBV28
CASGAPGGEGDTQYF
TGTGCCAGCGGGGCCCCGGGGGGAGAAGGAGATACGCAGTATTTT
>-|TRBJ2-5|-|TRBV28
CASSLRLARQTQYF
TGTGCCAGCAGTTTAAGGCTAGCGCGGCAGACCCAGTACTTC
>-|TRBJ2-7|-|TRBV28
CASSLRSSYEQYF
TGTGCCAGTAGCCTGAGGAGCTCCTACGAGCAGTACTTC
>-|TRBJ2-1|TRBD2|TRBV19
CASSTQLAGGSGEQFF
TGTGCCAGTAGTACCCAACTAGCGGGAGGGTCGGGTGAGCAGTTCTTC
>-|TRBJ1-5|TRBD1|TRBV15
CATSRGTGPDQPQHF
TGTGCCACCAGCAGAGGGACAGGCCCCGATCAGCCCCAGCATTTT
>-|TRBJ2-3|TRBD1|TRBV11-2
CASTPNRGSDTQYF
TGTGCCAGCACCCCTAACAGGGGCTCAGATACGCAGTATTTT
>-|TRBJ2-3|TRBD2|TRBV29-1
CSDLAGARDTQYF
TGCAGCGATCTAGCGGGGGCCCGGGATACGCAGTATTTT
>-|TRBJ2-7|TRBD1|TRBV5-4
CASSKDRVRGYEQYF
TGTGCCAGCAGCAAAGACAGGGTACGGGGCTACGAGCAGTACTTC
>-|TRBJ1-1|-|TRBV6-6
CASRGTEAFF
TGTGCCAGCAGGGGGACAGAAGCTTTCTTT
>-|TRBJ1-3|-|TRBV25-1
CASSREGGSNTIYF
TGTGCCAGCAGCCGGGAAGGGGGATCAAACACCATATATTTT
>-|TRBJ2-3|TRBD2|TRBV13
CASSSRTSGRTDTQYF
TGTGCCAGCAGCTCAAGGACTAGCGGGCGCACAGATACGCAGTATTTT
>-|TRBJ1-6|-|TRBV2
CASSESGRSNSPLHF
TGTGCCAGCAGTGAATCAGGGCGCAGTAATTCACCCCTCCACTTT
>-|TRBJ1-2|TRBD1|TRBV9
CASSVEDRASGYTF
TGTGCCAGCAGCGTAGAAGACAGGGCATCCGGCTACACCTTC
>-|TRBJ1-1|-|TRBV5-6
CASSFSHLNTEAFF
TGTGCCAGCAGCTTTTCGCACCTAAACACTGAAGCTTTCTTT
>-|TRBJ2-7|TRBD2|TRBV5-1
CASSSAAGGYYEQYF
TGCGCCAGCAGCTCCGCAGCGGGAGGGTACTACGAGCAGTACTTC
>-|TRBJ2-7|-|TRBV19
CASSMKVGQTRNEQYF
TGTGCCAGTAGTATGAAAGTCGGCCAGACTAGAAACGAGCAGTACTTC
>-|TRBJ2-1|-|TRBV5-1
CASSSGLAYNEQFF
TGCGCCAGCAGTTCGGGACTCGCATACAATGAGCAGTTCTTC